The rows below give T cell receptor beta chains drawn from one sample of a study of cytomegalovirus exposure and HLA in healthy donors. Here immunoSEQ multiplex PCR was the method, and the copy in TCRdb shows in-frame clones only, minus some. The repertoire has 110,000 or so clones, 60% to 80% of them found once; the top ten carry roughly 5.9%. Sequenced sample: PBMCs. These receptors originate from a young woman in good health and CMV-seropositive. The CDR3 runs from the conserved cysteine through the conserved F or W. The D gene is left open where the match is weak. Clone size is not always given. Where it is, it says once, few, many or a class for expanded clones.

clone_size: .; j_call: TRBJ1-5; v_call: TRBV6-1; d_call: .; cdr3_nt: TGTGCCAGCAGCGGGACACATAGCAATCAGCCCCAGCATTTT; cdr3_aa: CASSGTHSNQPQHF
clone_size: .; j_call: TRBJ2-7; v_call: TRBV29-1; d_call: TRBD1; cdr3_nt: TGCAGCGTTCAGGGACAGGGTAACTACGAGCAGTACTTC; cdr3_aa: CSVQGQGNYEQYF
clone_size: .; j_call: TRBJ1-5; v_call: TRBV2; d_call: TRBD1; cdr3_nt: TGTGCCAGCAGTGTTCTCAGGGGGCAATTAGATCAGCCCCAGCATTTT; cdr3_aa: CASSVLRGQLDQPQHF
clone_size: .; j_call: TRBJ2-7; v_call: TRBV5-6; d_call: TRBD1; cdr3_nt: TGTGCCAGCAGCTTGGCGGACAGGGGGTTCTACGAGCAGTACTTC; cdr3_aa: CASSLADRGFYEQYF
clone_size: .; j_call: TRBJ2-7; v_call: TRBV10-3; d_call: TRBD2; cdr3_nt: TGTGCCATCACCGGACTAGCTGGCGAGCAGTACTTC; cdr3_aa: CAITGLAGEQYF
clone_size: .; j_call: TRBJ2-1; v_call: TRBV16; d_call: .; cdr3_nt: TGTGCCAGCAGCCAATGGTCTAACGAGCAGTTCTTC; cdr3_aa: CASSQWSNEQFF
clone_size: .; j_call: TRBJ2-7; v_call: TRBV5-1; d_call: .; cdr3_nt: TGCGCCAGCAGCTGGGACACTGAAACCTACGAGCAGTACTTC; cdr3_aa: CASSWDTETYEQYF
clone_size: .; j_call: TRBJ2-7; v_call: TRBV2; d_call: TRBD1; cdr3_nt: TGTGCCAGCAGTCGGGACAGGTACGAGCAGTACTTC; cdr3_aa: CASSRDRYEQYF
clone_size: .; j_call: TRBJ1-5; v_call: TRBV30; d_call: TRBD1; cdr3_nt: TGTGCCTGGGGACTGGGACAGCCTAATCAGCCCCAGCATTTT; cdr3_aa: CAWGLGQPNQPQHF
clone_size: .; j_call: TRBJ2-5; v_call: TRBV25-1; d_call: .; cdr3_nt: TGTGCCAGCAGTGAAGGAGGATGGGGTATGAAGACCCAGTACTTC; cdr3_aa: CASSEGGWGMKTQYF
clone_size: .; j_call: TRBJ1-3; v_call: TRBV9; d_call: .; cdr3_nt: TGTGCCAGCGGAGACGACACCTCGGGAGGAAACACCATATATTTT; cdr3_aa: CASGDDTSGGNTIYF
clone_size: .; j_call: TRBJ2-7; v_call: TRBV6-5; d_call: .; cdr3_nt: TGTGCCAGCAGGACTAATACACAGGGATCTCGCGAGCAGTACTTC; cdr3_aa: CASRTNTQGSREQYF
clone_size: .; j_call: TRBJ2-3; v_call: TRBV6-1; d_call: TRBD2; cdr3_nt: TGTGCCAGCAGTGAAGGACTAGCGGGAGCAGTAGATACGCAGTATTTT; cdr3_aa: CASSEGLAGAVDTQYF
clone_size: .; j_call: TRBJ2-3; v_call: TRBV5-8; d_call: TRBD2; cdr3_nt: TGTGCCAGCAGCTTGCAAGGGAGGGGCCCAGATACGCAGTATTTT; cdr3_aa: CASSLQGRGPDTQYF
clone_size: .; j_call: TRBJ2-5; v_call: TRBV5-8; d_call: TRBD2; cdr3_nt: TGTGCCAGCAGCTTGGCCAGACTAGCGGGGGAAGAGACCCAGTACTTC; cdr3_aa: CASSLARLAGEETQYF
clone_size: .; j_call: TRBJ2-3; v_call: TRBV25-1; d_call: .; cdr3_nt: TGTGCCAGCAGTGACCCAGGACTCCCCACAGATACGCAGTATTTT; cdr3_aa: CASSDPGLPTDTQYF
clone_size: .; j_call: TRBJ2-7; v_call: TRBV5-1; d_call: TRBD1; cdr3_nt: TGCGCCAGCAGCTTGGCGGTACAGGGGCCCTCCTCCTACGAGCAGTACTTC; cdr3_aa: CASSLAVQGPSSYEQYF
clone_size: .; j_call: TRBJ1-4; v_call: TRBV2; d_call: .; cdr3_nt: TGTGCCAGCAGTGATGGAACAGCATATGAAAAACTGTTTTTT; cdr3_aa: CASSDGTAYEKLFF
clone_size: few; j_call: TRBJ2-5; v_call: TRBV5-8; d_call: .; cdr3_nt: TGTGCCAGCAGCTTCGACACGGCGAGTGGATGGGAGACCCAGTACTTC; cdr3_aa: CASSFDTASGWETQYF
clone_size: .; j_call: TRBJ2-7; v_call: TRBV29-1; d_call: TRBD1; cdr3_nt: TGCAGCGTTACAGCAGGGGGATATTCTGAGCAGTACTTC; cdr3_aa: CSVTAGGYSEQYF
clone_size: .; j_call: TRBJ1-6; v_call: TRBV7-2; d_call: .; cdr3_nt: TGTGCCAGCAGCTTAGACAGGGCCCCCTCACCCCTCCACTTT; cdr3_aa: CASSLDRAPSPLHF
clone_size: .; j_call: TRBJ1-2; v_call: TRBV9; d_call: .; cdr3_nt: TGTGCCAGCAGCCTCGCCACACAGGGCCCCCTTGGCTACACCTTC; cdr3_aa: CASSLATQGPLGYTF
clone_size: .; j_call: TRBJ2-1; v_call: TRBV9; d_call: TRBD2; cdr3_nt: TGTGCCAGCAGCGTAGTTGGTAGCGGGAGGGGCATCTACAATGAGCAGTTCTTC; cdr3_aa: CASSVVGSGRGIYNEQFF
clone_size: .; j_call: TRBJ1-3; v_call: TRBV6-5; d_call: .; cdr3_nt: TGTGCCAGCAGTACAGGGCCCTCTGGAAACACCATATATTTT; cdr3_aa: CASSTGPSGNTIYF
clone_size: .; j_call: TRBJ1-3; v_call: TRBV9; d_call: TRBD1; cdr3_nt: TGTGCCAGCAGCACAGACCCTTTCGGACAGGGCCAGAACACCATATATTTT; cdr3_aa: CASSTDPFGQGQNTIYF
clone_size: .; j_call: TRBJ1-2; v_call: TRBV25-1; d_call: .; cdr3_nt: TGTGCCAGCAGTGACCCCGGGGGGGGAGACGGCTACACCTTC; cdr3_aa: CASSDPGGGDGYTF
clone_size: .; j_call: TRBJ2-4; v_call: TRBV19; d_call: .; cdr3_nt: TGTGTCAGTAGTATTCCCAACAGGGCGCCAAACATTCAGTACTTC; cdr3_aa: CVSSIPNRAPNIQYF
clone_size: .; j_call: TRBJ1-3; v_call: TRBV18; d_call: .; cdr3_nt: TGTGCCAGCTCACCTTCGCAGGGAAGCTCTGGAAACACCATATATTTT; cdr3_aa: CASSPSQGSSGNTIYF
clone_size: once; j_call: TRBJ2-5; v_call: TRBV11-2; d_call: .; cdr3_nt: TGTGCCAGCAGCGGAGTGAGGGGGGGACAAGAGACCCAGTACTTC; cdr3_aa: CASSGVRGGQETQYF
clone_size: .; j_call: TRBJ2-1; v_call: TRBV6-1; d_call: TRBD2; cdr3_nt: TGTGCCAGCAGTTTAGCGGGACCCTTGGGTGAGCAGTTCTTC; cdr3_aa: CASSLAGPLGEQFF